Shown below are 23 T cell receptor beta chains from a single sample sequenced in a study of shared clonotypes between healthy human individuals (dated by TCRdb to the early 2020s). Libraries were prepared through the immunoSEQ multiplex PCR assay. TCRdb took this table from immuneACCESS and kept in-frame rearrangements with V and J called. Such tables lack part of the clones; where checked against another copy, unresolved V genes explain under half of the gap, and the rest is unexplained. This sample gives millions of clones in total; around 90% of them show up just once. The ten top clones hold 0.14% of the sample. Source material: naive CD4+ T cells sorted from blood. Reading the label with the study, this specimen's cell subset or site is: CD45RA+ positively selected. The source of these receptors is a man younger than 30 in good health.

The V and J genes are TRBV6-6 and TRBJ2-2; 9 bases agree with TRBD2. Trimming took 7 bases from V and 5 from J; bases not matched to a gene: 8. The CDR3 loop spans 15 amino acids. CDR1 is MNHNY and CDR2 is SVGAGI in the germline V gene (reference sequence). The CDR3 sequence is CASTTRAGGTGELFF. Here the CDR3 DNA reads TGTGCCAGCACCACAAGGGCGGGAGGGACCGGGGAGCTGTTTTTT.

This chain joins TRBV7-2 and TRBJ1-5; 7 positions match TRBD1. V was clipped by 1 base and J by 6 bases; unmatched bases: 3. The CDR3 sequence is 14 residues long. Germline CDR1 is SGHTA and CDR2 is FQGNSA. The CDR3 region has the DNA TGTGCCAGCAGCTTAGAAGGGGGCCGTCAGCCCCAGCATTTT. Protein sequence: CASSLEGGRQPQHF.

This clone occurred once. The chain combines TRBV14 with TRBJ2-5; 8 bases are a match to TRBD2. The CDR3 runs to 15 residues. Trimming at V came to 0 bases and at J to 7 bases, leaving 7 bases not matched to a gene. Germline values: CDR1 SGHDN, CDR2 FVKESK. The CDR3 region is CASSQDGGGAGTQYF. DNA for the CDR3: TGTGCCAGCAGCCAAGACGGGGGGGGCGCTGGGACCCAGTACTTC.

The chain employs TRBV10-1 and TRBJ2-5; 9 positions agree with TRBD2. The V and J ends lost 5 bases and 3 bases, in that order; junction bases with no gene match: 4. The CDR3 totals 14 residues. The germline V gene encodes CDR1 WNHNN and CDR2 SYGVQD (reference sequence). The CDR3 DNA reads TGCGCCAGCAGTACCGGGACTAGCAAAGAGACCCAGTACTTC. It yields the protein CASSTGTSKETQYF.

The CDR3 loop is CASSRQGTGETQYF. CDR3 bases: TGTGCCAGCAGTCGACAGGGAACTGGGGAGACCCAGTACTTC. This rearrangement joins TRBV5-8 to TRBJ2-5, with 7 bases lining up with TRBD1. Germline lookup yields CDR1 SGHTS and CDR2 YDEGEE. The CDR3 spans 14 residues. V was pared by 5 bases and J by 5 bases, with 9 bases of the junction left unmatched. The full variable domain, rest sourced from reference TRBV5-8 and TRBJ2-5, is EAGVTQSPTHLIKTRGQQATLRCSPISGHTSVYWYQQALGLGLQFLLWYDEGEERNRGNFPPRFSGRQFPNYSSELNVNALELEDSALYLCASSRQGTGETQYFGPGTRLLVL.

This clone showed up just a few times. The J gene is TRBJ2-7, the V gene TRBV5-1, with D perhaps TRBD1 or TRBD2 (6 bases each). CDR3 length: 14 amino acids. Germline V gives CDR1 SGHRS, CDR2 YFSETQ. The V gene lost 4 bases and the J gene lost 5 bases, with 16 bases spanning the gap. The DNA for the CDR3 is TGCGCCAGCAGCCGTGGGGGGCCTACGAACGAGCAGTACTTC. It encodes CASSRGGPTNEQYF.

CDR3 residues: CASSGPGTGNQPQHF. DNA for the CDR3: TGTGCCAGCAGTGGACCTGGGACAGGGAATCAGCCCCAGCATTTT. The J gene is TRBJ1-5, the V gene TRBV28, with TRBD1 matching 9 bases. Per the germline V gene, CDR1 is MDHEN and CDR2 is SYDVKM. The length of the CDR3 is 15 residues. Trimming cost V 5 bases and J 4 bases; bases outside gene matches: 6.

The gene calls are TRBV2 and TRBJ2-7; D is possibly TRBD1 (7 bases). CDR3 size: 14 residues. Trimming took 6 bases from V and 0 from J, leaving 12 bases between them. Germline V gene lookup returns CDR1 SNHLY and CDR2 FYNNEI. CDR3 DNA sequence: TGTGCCAGCAGGGGGACAGCGGGCTCCTACGAGCAGTACTTC. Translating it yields CASRGTAGSYEQYF.

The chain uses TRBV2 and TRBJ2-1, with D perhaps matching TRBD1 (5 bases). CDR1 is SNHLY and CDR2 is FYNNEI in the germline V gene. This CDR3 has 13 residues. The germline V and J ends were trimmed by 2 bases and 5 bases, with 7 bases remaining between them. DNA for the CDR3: TGTGCCAGCAGTGAAAACAGGAACAATGAGCAGTTCTTC. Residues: CASSENRNNEQFF.

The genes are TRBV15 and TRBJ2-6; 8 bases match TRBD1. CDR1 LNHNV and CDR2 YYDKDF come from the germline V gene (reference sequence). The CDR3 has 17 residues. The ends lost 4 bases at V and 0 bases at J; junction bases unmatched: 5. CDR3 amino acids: CATSKQTGGSGANVLTF. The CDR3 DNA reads TGTGCCACCAGCAAGCAAACAGGGGGCTCTGGGGCCAACGTCCTGACTTTC.

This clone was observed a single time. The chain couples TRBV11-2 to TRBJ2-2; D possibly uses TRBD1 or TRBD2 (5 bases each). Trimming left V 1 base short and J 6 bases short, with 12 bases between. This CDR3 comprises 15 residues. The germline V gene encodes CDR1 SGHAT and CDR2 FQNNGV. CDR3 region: CASSLAGAGSGELFF. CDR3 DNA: TGTGCCAGCAGCTTAGCCGGGGCCGGGTCCGGGGAGCTGTTTTTT.

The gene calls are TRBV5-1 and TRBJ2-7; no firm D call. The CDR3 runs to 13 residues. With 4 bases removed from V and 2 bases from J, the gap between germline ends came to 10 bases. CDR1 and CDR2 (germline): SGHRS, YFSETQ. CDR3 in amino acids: CASSPQPPYEQYF. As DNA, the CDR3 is TGCGCCAGCAGCCCCCAGCCCCCCTACGAGCAGTACTTC.

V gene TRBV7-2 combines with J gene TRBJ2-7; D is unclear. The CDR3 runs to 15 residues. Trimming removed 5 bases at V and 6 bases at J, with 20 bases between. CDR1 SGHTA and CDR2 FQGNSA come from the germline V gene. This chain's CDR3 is CASSPPIFPGLEQYF. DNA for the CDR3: TGTGCCAGCAGCCCGCCCATCTTCCCCGGCCTCGAGCAGTACTTC.

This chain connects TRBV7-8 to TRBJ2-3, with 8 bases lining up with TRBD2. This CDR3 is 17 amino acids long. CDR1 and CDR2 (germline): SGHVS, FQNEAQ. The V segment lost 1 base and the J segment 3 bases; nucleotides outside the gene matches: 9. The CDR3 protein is CASSLEPLAGLTDTQYF. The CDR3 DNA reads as TGTGCCAGCAGCTTAGAGCCGCTAGCGGGCCTAACAGATACGCAGTATTTT.

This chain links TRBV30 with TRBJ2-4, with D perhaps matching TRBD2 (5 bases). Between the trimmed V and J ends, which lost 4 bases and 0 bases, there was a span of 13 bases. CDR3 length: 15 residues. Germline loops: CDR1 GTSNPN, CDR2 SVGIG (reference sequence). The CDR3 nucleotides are TGTGCCTGGAATGGCCGGGATTTAGCCAAAAACATTCAGTACTTC. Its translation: CAWNGRDLAKNIQYF.

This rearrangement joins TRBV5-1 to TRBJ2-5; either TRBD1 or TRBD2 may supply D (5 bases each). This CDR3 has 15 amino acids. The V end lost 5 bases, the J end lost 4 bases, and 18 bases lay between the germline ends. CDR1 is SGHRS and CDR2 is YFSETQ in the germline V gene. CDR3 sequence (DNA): TGCGCCAGCAGTCCGGGACCCCGGCAGTTAGAGACCCAGTACTTC. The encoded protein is CASSPGPRQLETQYF.

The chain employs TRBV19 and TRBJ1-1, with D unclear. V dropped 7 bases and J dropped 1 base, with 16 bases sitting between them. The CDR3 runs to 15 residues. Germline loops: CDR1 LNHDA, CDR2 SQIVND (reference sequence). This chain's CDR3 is CASIPRGEANTEAFF. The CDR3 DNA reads TGTGCCAGTATTCCGCGGGGAGAAGCGAACACTGAAGCTTTCTTT.

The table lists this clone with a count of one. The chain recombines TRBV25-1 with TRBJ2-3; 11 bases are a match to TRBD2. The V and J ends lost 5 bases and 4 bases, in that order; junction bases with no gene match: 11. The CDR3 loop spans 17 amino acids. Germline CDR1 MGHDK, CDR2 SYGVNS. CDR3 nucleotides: TGTGCCAGCAGTATAGCGGGAGGGCCGAGGGTTGCAGATACGCAGTATTTT. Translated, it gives CASSIAGGPRVADTQYF.

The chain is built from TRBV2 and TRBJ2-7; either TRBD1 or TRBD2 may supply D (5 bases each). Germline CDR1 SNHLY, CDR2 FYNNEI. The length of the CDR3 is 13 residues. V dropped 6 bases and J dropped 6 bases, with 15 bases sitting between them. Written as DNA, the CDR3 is TGTGCCAGCAGCGTACGCACGGGGACCGAGCAGTACTTC. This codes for CASSVRTGTEQYF.

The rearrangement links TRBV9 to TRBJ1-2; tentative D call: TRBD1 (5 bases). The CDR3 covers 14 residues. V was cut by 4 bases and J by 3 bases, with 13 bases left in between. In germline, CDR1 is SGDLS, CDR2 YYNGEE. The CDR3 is CASSPEVGHYGYTF. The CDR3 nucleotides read TGTGCCAGCAGCCCAGAGGTGGGGCACTATGGCTACACCTTC. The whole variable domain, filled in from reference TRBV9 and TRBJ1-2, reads DSGVTQTPKHLITATGQRVTLRCSPRSGDLSVYWYQQSLDQGLQFLIQYYNGEERAKGNILERFSAQQFPDLHSELNLSSLELGDSALYFCASSPEVGHYGYTFGSGTRLTVV.

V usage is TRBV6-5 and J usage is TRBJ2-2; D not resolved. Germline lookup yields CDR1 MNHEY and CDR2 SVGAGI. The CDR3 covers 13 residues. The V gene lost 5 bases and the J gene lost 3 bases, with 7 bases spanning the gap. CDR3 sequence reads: CASSHGDTGELFF. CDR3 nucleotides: TGTGCCAGCAGTCATGGGGACACCGGGGAGCTGTTTTTT.

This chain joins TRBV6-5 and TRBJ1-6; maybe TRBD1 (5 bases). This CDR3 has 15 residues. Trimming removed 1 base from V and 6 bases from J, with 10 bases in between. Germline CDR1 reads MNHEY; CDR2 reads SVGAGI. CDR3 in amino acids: CASSYWQGGNSPLHF. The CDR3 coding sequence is TGTGCCAGCAGTTACTGGCAGGGAGGTAATTCACCCCTCCACTTT.

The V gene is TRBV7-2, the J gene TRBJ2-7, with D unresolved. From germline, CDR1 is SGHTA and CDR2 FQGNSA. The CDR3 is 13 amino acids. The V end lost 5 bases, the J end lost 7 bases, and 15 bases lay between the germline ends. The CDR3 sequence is CASSRPVSDEQYF. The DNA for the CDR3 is TGTGCCAGCAGCCGACCAGTGAGCGATGAGCAGTACTTC.